Listed below are T cell receptor beta chains from one sample, sequenced in a study of shared clonotypes between healthy human individuals. The assay was immunoSEQ multiplex PCR, and TCRdb's table has in-frame clones only and misses some. The table lists about 2.4 million clones, 85% to 95% of them singletons. The sequenced material came from naive CD4+ T cells sorted from blood. The source is a man aged 18 to 30 in good health. The CDR3 runs from the conserved cysteine through the conserved F or W. The order of the fields is D gene, V gene, clone size, CDR3 length, J gene, CDR3 protein. The D gene is left open where the match is weak. Where a row states a size, it is once, few, many or the class of an expanded clone; other rows omit it.

>NA|TRBV2|NA|14|TRBJ2-7
CASRTDRGTYEQYF
>NA|TRBV29-1|NA|13|TRBJ2-3
CSGRPLSTDTQYF
>TRBD2|TRBV2|NA|15|TRBJ2-3
CASRGTSLGTDTQYF
>NA|TRBV7-2|NA|14|TRBJ2-7
CASSFRDTSYEQYF
>NA|TRBV6-5|NA|11|TRBJ1-6
CASSWDSPLHF
>NA|TRBV6-5|NA|15|TRBJ2-2
CASKGDSTDTGELFF
>NA|TRBV5-4|NA|16|TRBJ2-7
CASSLGAWTASYEQYF
>TRBD2|TRBV5-1|NA|15|TRBJ2-1
CASSIAGDLYNEQFF
>NA|TRBV10-1|NA|12|TRBJ1-1
CASSFSGSEAFF
>TRBD2|TRBV18|NA|16|TRBJ2-1
CASSPKTSGGYNEQFF
>NA|TRBV27|NA|15|TRBJ1-2
CASSPYRDGHYGYTF
>TRBD2|TRBV9|NA|17|TRBJ2-7
CASSVGGSGITPYEQYF
>NA|TRBV19|NA|13|TRBJ2-4
CASSLRAKNIQYF
>TRBD2|TRBV2|NA|14|TRBJ2-5
CASSPGLAGETQYF
>NA|TRBV5-1|NA|17|TRBJ1-4
CASSLSYERSTNEKLFF
>NA|TRBV29-1|once|11|TRBJ2-7
CSVGANYEQYF
>NA|TRBV5-4|few|13|TRBJ2-1
CASSLQVYNEQFF
>NA|TRBV21-1|NA|15|TRBJ2-1
CASTNRDRDYNEQFF
>TRBD2|TRBV23-1|NA|18|TRBJ2-5
CATTLPSTGGRVKETQYF
>NA|TRBV10-3|NA|13|TRBJ1-4
CAISELLNEKLFF
>TRBD1|TRBV5-4|NA|14|TRBJ2-1
CASTPGQVADEQFF
>NA|TRBV7-9|NA|12|TRBJ1-1
CASSLDNTEAFF
>TRBD1|TRBV18|NA|17|TRBJ1-4
CASSLIAPGQGNEKLFF
>NA|TRBV25-1|NA|15|TRBJ1-2
CASSESGVEGYGYTF
>NA|TRBV5-1|NA|13|TRBJ2-3
CASSTGGTDTQYF
>TRBD1|TRBV6-5|NA|16|TRBJ2-2
CASSYLGQGETGELFF
>NA|TRBV5-4|NA|14|TRBJ2-5
CASSLGAGLETQYF
>NA|TRBV4-1|NA|17|TRBJ1-3
CASSPGWTVVSGNTIYF
>TRBD1|TRBV6-1|NA|16|TRBJ1-5
CASSDEGALGNQPQHF
>TRBD1|TRBV9|few|14|TRBJ2-7
CASSAGTGGYEQYF
>NA|TRBV11-2|NA|15|TRBJ2-7
CASSLGQLSTYEQYF
>NA|TRBV11-2|NA|14|TRBJ1-2
CASSPSGLLYGYTF
>NA|TRBV5-1|NA|16|TRBJ2-7
CASSLGGSQTSYEQYF
>NA|TRBV10-3|NA|15|TRBJ2-7
CAISESGLSPYEQYF
>NA|TRBV11-3|NA|14|TRBJ2-3
CASSLDPLPDTQYF
>NA|TRBV19|NA|15|TRBJ1-2
CASSILLPRGYGYTF